A single sample gave rise to the 9 T cell receptor beta chains below, sequenced in a study of blood T cells in healthy people across ages (dated by TCRdb to the mid-2010s). Libraries came from 5' RACE. The run used an Illumina HiSeq 2500. The second PCR ran for about 6 to 11 cycles and used a J-beta primer mix along with a sample-barcoded 5' primer. TCRdb applied fastp at Q25 and MiXCR to the public reads, then kept only in-frame beta chains. Each CDR3 protein appears once, grouped with its most common genes and DNA. The sample table shows about 1,500,000 distinct CDR3 sequences, and 28% are seen once. The ten largest clones take up 7.7% of the sample. The source material was blood. All receptors come from a woman aged 25 to 39 in good health.

Note on this clonotype: Given a much more abundant clone one base away, this may be a read error. This chain joins TRBV6-5 and TRBJ2-5; D possibly matches TRBD1 or TRBD2 (5 bases each). The germline V gene has CDR1 MNHEY and CDR2 SVGAGI. This CDR3 region has 16 residues. The CDR3 DNA sequence: TGTGCCAGCAGTCGGACCTCGACAGTCGGTGGGGAGATCCAGTACTTC. Translating it yields CASSRTSTVGGEIQYF.

This clonotype came up a few times. V gene TRBV20-1 combines with J gene TRBJ2-7; 9 bases agree with TRBD1. The J call may not be correct, given that the DNA end is closer to TRBJ2-5. Germline V gene lookup returns CDR1 DFQATT and CDR2 SNEGSKA (reference sequence). The CDR3 length is 14 residues. Here the CDR3 reads CSASSGTGRETQYF. The CDR3 DNA follows: TGCAGTGCTAGTTCCGGGACAGGGAGGGAGACCCAGTACTTC.

The genes are TRBV19 and TRBJ2-7, with 7 bases matching TRBD1. Germline CDR1 and CDR2: LNHDA and SQIVND (reference sequence). This CDR3 is 16 amino acids long. The V segment lost 5 bases and the J segment 5 bases; nucleotides outside the gene matches: 15. The chain's CDR3 is CASSAPFTGVEDEQYF. In nucleotides, the CDR3 is TGTGCCAGTAGTGCACCCTTCACAGGGGTTGAGGACGAGCAGTACTTC.

In this sample, this clonotype turned up a few times. The rearrangement links TRBV28 to TRBJ2-7, with D possibly being TRBD2 (5 bases). The CDR3 sequence is 15 residues long. Trimming stripped 3 bases from V and 11 bases from J, with 23 bases between. CDR1 and CDR2 (germline): MDHEN, SYDVKM. Here the CDR3 DNA reads TGTGCCAGCAGTTTCCAACCCGAGCAGAGGGATGAAAAGTACTTC. Its protein product is CASSFQPEQRDEKYF.

This clonotype has just a few counts. The genes are TRBV4-3 and TRBJ2-1, with D tentatively TRBD1 (5 bases). Deletions cut 2 bases from V and 6 bases from J, with 8 bases between. Germline V gene sequence: CDR1 LGHNA, CDR2 YSLEER. CDR3 length: 13 residues. CDR3 sequence (DNA): TGCGCCAGCAGCCAAAAGGGGCTCAATGAGCAGTTCTTC. Its protein is CASSQKGLNEQFF.

The genes are TRBV7-2 and TRBJ1-4; possibly TRBD1 for D (6 bases). Germline-derived CDR1 and CDR2 are SGHTA and FQGNSA. This CDR3 region has 18 residues. Trimming stripped 4 bases from V and 2 bases from J, with 20 bases between. In nucleotides, the CDR3 is TGTGCCAGCAGCTCCTTGCCGGGACAAGCTCCCACTAATGAAAAACTGTTTTTT. This codes for CASSSLPGQAPTNEKLFF.

The V call is TRBV7-3, the J call TRBJ1-1, with unresolved D. This CDR3 is 13 amino acids long. Trimming cost V 5 bases and J 0 bases, with 7 bases left between them. Per germline, CDR1 SGHTA and CDR2 FQGTGA. CDR3 sequence reads: CASSNQVNTEAFF. The CDR3 DNA reads TGTGCCAGCAGCAACCAGGTGAACACTGAAGCTTTCTTT.

Comments on this clonotype: At one end, the junction sequence differs from germline, possibly due to a read error. The chain couples TRBV7-2 to TRBJ2-1; D call uncertain. This CDR3 spans 14 amino acids. Germline values: CDR1 SGHTA, CDR2 FQGNSA. The CDR3: CVSSLYFSSGEQFF. CDR3 nucleotide sequence: TGTGTCAGCAGCTTGTACTTCAGTTCGGGTGAGCAGTTCTTC.

CDR3 amino acids: CARGRGWDIQYF. CDR3 coding DNA: TGTGCCAGGGGCAGGGGATGGGACATTCAGTACTTC. V and J are TRBV24-1 and TRBJ2-4; tentatively, D is TRBD1 (6 bases). V lost 11 bases, J lost 8 bases, and 15 bases lay in between. The CDR3 sequence is 12 residues long. The V gene's germline CDR1 is KGHDR and CDR2 SFDVKD.